The T cell receptor beta chain under discussion was sequenced for a study of cytomegalovirus exposure and HLA in healthy donors. With 60 Vbeta and 13 Jbeta primers, the PCR was carried out. Some clones are missing from TCRdb's copy, which holds only in-frame ones; the method was immunoSEQ multiplex PCR. In the table there are 120,000 or so clones, approximately 87% of which are singletons. The V gene's germline CDR1 is MNHNS and CDR2 SASEGT. This CDR3 is 13 amino acids long. Trimming took 6 bases from V and 4 from J; bases not matched to a gene: 0. This clone turned up a few times. Its antigen is still unknown. Overall study results and limits: Within the data, a cluster of highly shared sequence variants was likely a sequencing artifact. Among TCR sequences, most were rare, though some public TCRs appeared in many donors. CMV serostatus was the only immune exposure information that was available. Earlier analysis yielded a pattern in which most TCR beta V segments were productive about 90% or about 30% of the time.

The TCR sequence derives from a man younger than 35 in good health and CMV-seropositive. Source material: PBMCs. The chain recombines TRBV6-1 with TRBJ1-5, with 10 bases matching TRBD1. The CDR3 protein is CASRGQGNQPQHF. CDR3 DNA: TGTGCCAGCAGGGGACAGGGGAATCAGCCCCAGCATTTT.